Shown below are 31 T cell receptor beta chains from a single sample sequenced in a study of blood T cell repertoires in COVID-19. Profiled with immunoSEQ multiplex PCR; TCRdb holds only in-frame clones, not every one. The sample includes around 180,000 clones, more than 85% of them seen just once. The sequenced sample consisted of peripheral blood. The receptors were sampled from a woman in her twenties or thirties with active or convalescent COVID-19.

This chain links TRBV19 with TRBJ2-7; possibly TRBD2 for D (5 bases). The CDR3 contains 13 residues. Germline V lookup: CDR1 LNHDA, CDR2 SQIVND (reference sequence). The V end was cut by 6 bases, the J end by 4 bases, with 13 bases between. CDR3 sequence: CASSVGVQYEQYF. CDR3 DNA sequence: TGTGCCAGTAGCGTCGGGGTTCAGTACGAGCAGTACTTC.

J is TRBJ1-1 and V is TRBV4-1; tentative D call: TRBD1 (5 bases). The V end was cut by 1 base, the J end by 4 bases, with 16 bases between. The CDR3 sequence is 16 residues long. CDR1 is MGHRA, CDR2 YSYEKL, per germline. CDR3 DNA sequence: TGCGCCAGCAGCCAAGGTGCAGGGCCCACGGGCACTGAAGCTTTCTTT. This translates into CASSQGAGPTGTEAFF.

This rearrangement joins TRBV19 to TRBJ1-1, with a possible D match to TRBD1 (6 bases). The CDR3 sequence is 15 residues long. The V gene lost 1 base and the J gene lost 1 base, with 10 bases spanning the gap. Germline-derived CDR1 and CDR2 are LNHDA and SQIVND (reference sequence). The CDR3 DNA reads TGTGCCAGTAGTATAGGTCAACAGGGGAACACTGAAGCTTTCTTT. This sequence encodes CASSIGQQGNTEAFF.

The chain uses TRBV3-1 (or the pseudogene TRBV3-2) and TRBJ1-3; possibly TRBD1 for D (6 bases). The CDR3 spans 16 residues. The V end was cut by 3 bases, the J end by 0 bases, with 12 bases between. The V gene's germline CDR1 is LGHDT and CDR2 YNNKEL (reference sequence). This CDR3 is CASSHRGPSSGNTIYF. In nucleotides, the CDR3 is TGTGCCAGCAGCCACAGGGGCCCCAGCTCTGGAAACACCATATATTTT.

The J gene is TRBJ1-2, the V gene TRBV18, with D possibly being TRBD1 (6 bases). The V end lost 4 bases, the J end lost 2 bases, and 17 bases lay between the germline ends. The CDR3 spans 16 residues. Germline-derived CDR1 and CDR2 are KGHSH and LQKENI. CDR3 bases: TGTGCCAGCTCACAAGGATCTGGGGACATAAACTATGGCTACACCTTC. As protein: CASSQGSGDINYGYTF.

This clone has more than one count but fewer than ten. V gene TRBV5-4 combines with J gene TRBJ2-1; TRBD2 matches at 8 bases. Trimming at V came to 4 bases and at J to 2 bases, leaving 2 bases not matched to a gene. CDR1 and CDR2 (germline): SGHNT, YYREEE (reference sequence). This CDR3 spans 14 amino acids. The CDR3 bases are TGTGCCAGCAGCGAGCGGGGGACCTACAATGAGCAGTTCTTC. As protein: CASSERGTYNEQFF.

The chain combines TRBV10-2 with TRBJ2-3; TRBD2 matches at 10 bases. Trimming took 4 bases from V and 4 from J; bases not matched to a gene: 5. The CDR3 runs to 15 residues. The germline V gene has CDR1 WSHSY and CDR2 SAAADI. The CDR3 nucleotides are TGCGCCAGCAGTGGACTAGCGGGTGGTCCAGATACGCAGTATTTT. Translated, it gives CASSGLAGGPDTQYF.

This clone was recorded a few times. The chain carries TRBV9 and TRBJ2-3; the match to TRBD2 covers 11 bases. The V gene end was trimmed by 4 bases and the J gene end by 0 bases; junction bases not matched to a gene: 10. The CDR3 spans 18 residues. CDR1 is SGDLS, CDR2 YYNGEE, per germline. CDR3 bases: TGTGCCAGCAGCCCCAGACTAGCGGGGACATCTAGCACAGATACGCAGTATTTT. This gives the protein CASSPRLAGTSSTDTQYF.

The chain joins TRBV19 to TRBJ1-2, with 7 bases that match TRBD1. The V segment lost 1 base and the J segment 6 bases; nucleotides outside the gene matches: 8. The V gene's germline CDR1 is LNHDA and CDR2 SQIVND (reference sequence). This CDR3 is 15 amino acids long. The CDR3 sequence is CASSIVEGANNGYTF. The CDR3 DNA follows: TGTGCCAGTAGTATAGTGGAGGGGGCGAATAATGGCTACACCTTC.

The rearrangement links TRBV6-1 to TRBJ2-1, with a tentative D call TRBD1 (5 bases). Germline V gene sequence: CDR1 MNHNS, CDR2 SASEGT. The CDR3 has 14 residues. V was pared by 2 bases and J by 2 bases, with 7 bases between. CDR3 residues: CASSEPTAYNEQFF. For the CDR3, the DNA is TGTGCCAGCAGTGAACCGACAGCCTACAATGAGCAGTTCTTC.

The V gene is TRBV18, the J gene TRBJ2-5, with 13 bases that match TRBD2. After removal of 3 bases from V and 2 bases from J, the junction contained 3 bases not matched to a gene. Germline V gene data show CDR1 as KGHSH and CDR2 as LQKENI. The length of the CDR3 is 16 residues. In DNA, the CDR3 is TGTGCCAGCTCACCCCAGACTAGCGGGGGGCAAGAGACCCAGTACTTC. Amino acid sequence: CASSPQTSGGQETQYF.

The chain links TRBV19 to TRBJ2-1; 12 positions match TRBD2. The V gene end was trimmed by 5 bases and the J gene end by 9 bases; junction bases not matched to a gene: 5. The CDR3 has 14 amino acids. Germline V gene data show CDR1 as LNHDA and CDR2 as SQIVND (reference sequence). Here the CDR3 DNA reads TGTGCCAGTAGTTGGACTAGCGGGATCCTTGAGCAGTTCTTC. This codes for CASSWTSGILEQFF.

The chain combines TRBV6-2 or TRBV6-3 with TRBJ2-7; maybe TRBD1 (6 bases). Germline loops: CDR1 MNHEY, CDR2 SVGEGT. Trimming took 6 bases from V and 6 from J, leaving 15 bases between them. The CDR3 runs to 13 residues. The CDR3 DNA reads as TGTGCCAGCAGCCGACAGGAGGTCTCCGAGCAGTACTTC. Translated, it gives CASSRQEVSEQYF.

As regards this clone: This CDR3 is also generated by other DNA sequences in the sample. The chain is built from TRBV15 and TRBJ1-2, with TRBD1 as a possible D gene (5 bases). CDR3 size: 14 residues. Germline CDR1 LNHNV, CDR2 YYDKDF (reference sequence). Trimming removed 0 bases from V and 4 bases from J, with 9 bases in between. This CDR3 reads CATSRESGGYGYTF. The DNA for the CDR3 is TGTGCCACCAGCAGAGAATCGGGGGGCTATGGCTACACCTTC.

The chain recombines TRBV5-4 with TRBJ1-2; possible D gene TRBD1, 5 bases. The CDR3 is 14 amino acids. The germline V gene has CDR1 SGHNT and CDR2 YYREEE (reference sequence). V gave up 0 bases and J gave up 6 bases, with 12 bases separating them. CDR3 sequence: CASSLAGRVNGYTF. The DNA for the CDR3 is TGTGCCAGCAGCTTGGCCGGCAGGGTAAATGGCTACACCTTC.

V usage is TRBV5-4 and J usage is TRBJ2-7; 14 bases agree with TRBD2. Germline V gene sequence: CDR1 SGHNT, CDR2 YYREEE (reference sequence). The CDR3 is 15 amino acids. V trimming: 4 bases; J trimming: 3 bases; junction bases outside the gene matches: 3. CDR3: CASSLGTSGSYEQYF. CDR3 DNA sequence: TGTGCCAGCAGCCTTGGGACTAGCGGGAGCTACGAGCAGTACTTC. The variable domain in full, completed from reference TRBV5-4 and TRBJ2-7, reads ETGVTQSPTHLIKTRGQQVTLRCSSQSGHNTVSWYQQALGQGPQFIFQYYREEENGRGNFPPRFSGLQFPNYSSELNVNALELDDSALYLCASSLGTSGSYEQYFGPGTRLTVT.

This clone was seen a single time. This rearrangement joins TRBV7-2 to TRBJ1-6, with no clear D. There are 16 residues in the CDR3. V shed 0 bases and J shed 6 bases, with 12 bases lying between them. CDR1 is SGHTA, CDR2 FQGNSA, per germline. CDR3 residues: CASSLARGQPNSPLHF. CDR3 in DNA: TGTGCCAGCAGCTTAGCGCGAGGGCAGCCTAATTCACCCCTCCACTTT.

This clone was counted between two and nine times. Written as DNA, the CDR3 is TGTGCCAGCAGCGTGGACAGGGATCCTGGAAACACCATATATTTT. Translation gives CASSVDRDPGNTIYF. The chain has TRBV11-3 and TRBJ1-3, with 8 bases that match TRBD1. Unmatched junction bases numbered 5, after V lost 5 bases and J lost 2 bases. CDR3 length: 15 residues. In germline, CDR1 is SGHNT, CDR2 YENEEA.

The V and J genes are TRBV11-3 and TRBJ2-2; 8 nucleotides agree with TRBD1. The junction had 9 bases not matched to a gene; V was cut back by 3 bases and J by 6 bases. The CDR3 runs to 16 residues. Germline V gene data show CDR1 as SGHNT and CDR2 as YENEEA. The CDR3 sequence is CASSLWDRLDAGELFF. DNA of the CDR3: TGTGCCAGCAGCTTGTGGGACAGGCTTGATGCCGGGGAGCTGTTTTTT.

The rearrangement joins TRBV29-1 to TRBJ2-1, with TRBD2 identical over 12 bases. The length of the CDR3 is 15 residues. Germline CDR1 and CDR2: SQVTM and ANQGSEA. The V and J ends lost 6 bases and 2 bases, in that order; junction bases with no gene match: 5. For the CDR3, the DNA is TGCAGCGTCCCGACTAGCGGGAGCCCCTACAATGAGCAGTTCTTC. Protein: CSVPTSGSPYNEQFF.

The chain recombines TRBV3-1 (or the pseudogene TRBV3-2) with TRBJ2-1; 7 positions agree with TRBD2. The CDR3 sequence is 21 residues long. Germline values: CDR1 LGHDT, CDR2 YNNKEL (reference sequence). Losses at the gene ends were 0 bases for V and 1 base for J; bases not matched to a gene: 18. This CDR3 is CASSQDGAPSGIRASYNEQFF. CDR3 nucleotides: TGTGCCAGCAGCCAAGATGGGGCGCCCAGCGGGATTAGGGCGTCCTACAATGAGCAGTTCTTC.

CDR3 amino acids: CASNAMTSGSLNEQFF. The DNA for the CDR3 is TGTGCCAGCAACGCCATGACTAGCGGGAGCCTAAATGAGCAGTTCTTC. V is TRBV9 and J is TRBJ2-1, with 12 bases fitting TRBD2. There are 16 residues in the CDR3. V lost 6 bases, J lost 7 bases, and 11 bases stayed unmatched. Looked up from germline, CDR1 is SGDLS and CDR2 is YYNGEE.

This chain uses TRBV9 with TRBJ2-1, with D unresolved. The ends were cut back, 0 bases at V and 1 base at J, with 11 bases in the middle. Germline lookup yields CDR1 SGDLS and CDR2 YYNGEE. This CDR3 has 16 amino acids. The CDR3 reads CASSVGAYPSYNEQFF. As DNA, the CDR3 is TGTGCCAGCAGCGTAGGGGCTTACCCTTCCTACAATGAGCAGTTCTTC.

The CDR3 coding sequence is TGTGCCAGCAGCCCAGGGACAGGAAATGAGCAGTACTTC. Translated, it gives CASSPGTGNEQYF. The chain combines TRBV11-3 with TRBJ2-7; 8 bases are a match to TRBD1. The length of the CDR3 is 13 residues. Per germline, CDR1 SGHNT and CDR2 YENEEA. Trimming cost V 5 bases and J 7 bases; bases outside gene matches: 7.

The chain combines TRBV27 with TRBJ2-1; perhaps TRBD1 as D (6 bases). From germline, CDR1 is MNHEY and CDR2 SMNVEV (reference sequence). The CDR3 totals 12 residues. With 9 bases removed from V and 5 bases from J, the gap between germline ends came to 11 bases. The CDR3 loop reads CASTGLDNEQFF. As DNA, the CDR3 is TGTGCCAGTACAGGGTTAGACAATGAGCAGTTCTTC.

The chain is built from TRBV5-1 and TRBJ1-3; TRBD1 might be the D (5 bases). The CDR3 extends over 14 amino acids. Trimming left V 7 bases short and J 0 bases short, with 11 bases between. In germline, CDR1 is SGHRS, CDR2 YFSETQ. CDR3 sequence reads: CASGETASGNTIYF. Written as DNA, the CDR3 is TGCGCCAGCGGTGAGACAGCCTCTGGAAACACCATATATTTT.

The J gene is TRBJ2-5, the V gene TRBV28; possibly TRBD1 for D (6 bases). Trimming left V 9 bases short and J 1 base short, with 15 bases between. There are 14 residues in the CDR3. Germline lookup yields CDR1 MDHEN and CDR2 SYDVKM. The CDR3 here is CASSRQGTQETQYF. In DNA form, the CDR3 reads TGTGCCAGTTCGCGGCAGGGGACCCAAGAGACCCAGTACTTC.

In nucleotides, the CDR3 is TGTGCCAGCAGCTTACATCTCAGTCCGGGGGATAATTCACCCCTCCACTTT. Translated: CASSLHLSPGDNSPLHF. This chain joins TRBV11-2 and TRBJ1-6, with D possibly matching TRBD1 (5 bases). The CDR3 runs 17 residues. Germline V lookup: CDR1 SGHAT, CDR2 FQNNGV. Trimming took off 2 bases at V and 5 bases at J, with 16 bases between the two ends. The whole variable domain, remainder taken from reference TRBV11-2 and TRBJ1-6, is EAGVAQSPRYKIIEKRQSVAFWCNPISGHATLYWYQQILGQGPKLLIQFQNNGVVDDSQLPKDRFSAERLKGVDSTLKIQPAKLEDSAVYLCASSLHLSPGDNSPLHFGNGTRLTVT.

V usage is TRBV4-1 and J usage is TRBJ1-2; no firm D call. The CDR3 runs 16 residues. The germline V gene encodes CDR1 MGHRA and CDR2 YSYEKL. Trimming shortened V by 0 bases and J by 4 bases, and 15 bases separated the two germline ends. CDR3 residues: CASSQDSKNRGYGYTF. The CDR3 DNA follows: TGCGCCAGCAGCCAAGATTCGAAGAATCGGGGCTATGGCTACACCTTC.

The chain combines TRBV7-9 with TRBJ1-3; D not certain. CDR3 size: 14 residues. V lost 1 base, J lost 1 base, and 5 bases lay in between. Germline lookup yields CDR1 SEHNR and CDR2 FQNEAQ (reference sequence). CDR3 sequence: CASSLGLSGNTIYF. The CDR3 coding sequence is TGTGCCAGCAGCTTAGGGCTGTCTGGAAACACCATATATTTT.

V usage is TRBV10-3 and J usage is TRBJ2-7, with 8 positions matching TRBD2. The CDR3 covers 15 residues. The germline CDR1 and CDR2 sequences are ENHRY and SYGVKD. V dropped 0 bases and J dropped 4; count of bases not matched to a gene: 5. The CDR3 protein is CAISESSGSGYEQYF. DNA for the CDR3: TGTGCCATCAGTGAGTCGAGCGGGAGTGGGTACGAGCAGTACTTC.